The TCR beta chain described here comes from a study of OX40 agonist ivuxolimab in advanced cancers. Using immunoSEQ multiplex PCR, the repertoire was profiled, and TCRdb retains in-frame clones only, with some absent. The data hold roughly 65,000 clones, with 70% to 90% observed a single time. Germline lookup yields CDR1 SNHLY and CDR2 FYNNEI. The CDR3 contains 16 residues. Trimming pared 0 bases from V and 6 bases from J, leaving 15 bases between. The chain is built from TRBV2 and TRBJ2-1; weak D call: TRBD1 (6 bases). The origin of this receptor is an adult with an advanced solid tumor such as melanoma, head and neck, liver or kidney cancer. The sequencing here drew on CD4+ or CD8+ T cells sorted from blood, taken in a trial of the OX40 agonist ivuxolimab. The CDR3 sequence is CASSEAPGPGVNEQFF. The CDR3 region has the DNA TGTGCCAGCAGTGAAGCACCGGGGCCAGGGGTCAATGAGCAGTTCTTC.